The 30 T cell receptor beta chains reported below all come from one sample, sequenced in a study of technical replicates of blood from a few donors. Here immunoSEQ multiplex PCR was the method, and the copy in TCRdb shows in-frame clones only, minus some. The data contain more than 65,000 clones, under 98% of them singletons. What was sequenced was T cells isolated from PBMCs. Receptor source: a human donor in good health.

This clone was found once. The gene calls are TRBV2 and TRBJ1-1, with D tentatively TRBD1 (5 bases). This CDR3 spans 14 amino acids. V was cut by 5 bases and J by 0 bases, with 10 bases left in between. In germline, CDR1 is SNHLY, CDR2 FYNNEI. CDR3 region: CASSPGGVNTEAFF. The CDR3 DNA sequence: TGTGCCAGCAGTCCTGGGGGGGTGAACACTGAAGCTTTCTTT.

V usage is TRBV30 and J usage is TRBJ2-2; D not certain. The CDR3 totals 13 residues. The germline V and J ends were trimmed by 0 bases and 11 bases, with 13 bases remaining between them. CDR1 and CDR2 (germline): GTSNPN, SVGIG (reference sequence). The CDR3 loop is CAWSVLQDLELFF. In DNA form, the CDR3 reads TGTGCCTGGAGTGTACTACAAGACCTCGAGCTGTTTTTT.

The rearrangement links TRBV7-3 to TRBJ2-3, with D maybe TRBD2 (5 bases). The CDR3 has 13 amino acids. Germline lookup yields CDR1 SGHTA and CDR2 FQGTGA. The V end was cut by 3 bases, the J end by 5 bases, with 9 bases between. CDR3 residues: CASSLGRGDTQYF. The CDR3, as DNA: TGTGCCAGCAGCTTGGGCCGGGGAGATACGCAGTATTTT.

The chain carries TRBV4-3 and TRBJ2-7; TRBD1 matches at 10 bases. CDR1 and CDR2 from the germline V gene are LGHNA and YSLEER. The CDR3 is 15 residues long. After removal of 1 base from V and 4 bases from J, the junction contained 4 bases not matched to a gene. CDR3 nucleotides: TGCGCCAGCAGCCAAGGCCCGGGACAGGGGTACGAGCAGTACTTC. Translating gives CASSQGPGQGYEQYF.

This chain links TRBV7-8 with TRBJ2-2, with a possible D match to TRBD1 (5 bases). This CDR3 region has 15 residues. Trimming removed 2 bases at V and 3 bases at J, with 10 bases between. The V gene's germline CDR1 is SGHVS and CDR2 FQNEAQ. The DNA for the CDR3 is TGTGCCAGCAGCTTACAGGGATCGGACACCGGGGAGCTGTTTTTT. It is translated as CASSLQGSDTGELFF.

The V call is TRBV7-9, the J call TRBJ1-4; D unresolved. The ends were cut back, 3 bases at V and 7 bases at J, with 15 bases in the middle. The CDR3 sequence is 15 residues long. Germline values: CDR1 SEHNR, CDR2 FQNEAQ (reference sequence). CDR3: CASSLMGSGGEKLFF. In nucleotides, the CDR3 is TGTGCCAGCAGCTTGATGGGGTCGGGAGGTGAAAAACTGTTTTTT.

This clone was recorded only once. The gene calls are TRBV6-1 and TRBJ1-2, with D possibly matching TRBD1 (6 bases). CDR1 and CDR2 (germline): MNHNS, SASEGT. Trimming took 2 bases from V and 5 from J, leaving 15 bases between them. There are 15 residues in the CDR3. The CDR3 sequence: CASSENRVIRYGYTF. The DNA for the CDR3 is TGTGCCAGCAGTGAAAACAGGGTAATAAGATATGGCTACACCTTC.

The rearrangement uses TRBV27 and TRBJ2-7, with D perhaps TRBD2 (5 bases). CDR1 is MNHEY and CDR2 is SMNVEV in the germline V gene (reference sequence). Trimming shortened V by 5 bases and J by 3 bases, and 17 bases separated the two germline ends. The CDR3 runs to 15 residues. CDR3 nucleotide sequence: TGTGCCAGCAGTGACCATACGGGAACCTTCTACGAGCAGTACTTC. This sequence encodes CASSDHTGTFYEQYF.

This chain uses TRBV29-1 with TRBJ2-2; TRBD1 aligns across 9 bases. CDR3 length equals 15 residues. The germline V gene encodes CDR1 SQVTM and CDR2 ANQGSEA. V trimming: 0 bases; J trimming: 5 bases; junction bases outside the gene matches: 4. The CDR3 here is CSVEDRTGVTGELFF. In DNA form, the CDR3 reads TGCAGCGTTGAAGACCGGACAGGGGTTACCGGGGAGCTGTTTTTT.

This sequence joins TRBV2 and TRBJ2-7, with 8 bases that match TRBD2. Germline V gene data show CDR1 as SNHLY and CDR2 as FYNNEI. The V and J ends lost 3 bases and 3 bases, in that order; junction bases with no gene match: 7. The CDR3 consists of 15 residues. The CDR3 sequence: CASSDPLAVLYEQYF. The CDR3 coding sequence is TGTGCCAGCAGTGACCCACTAGCGGTTCTCTACGAGCAGTACTTC.

The chain joins TRBV7-8 to TRBJ1-2; D unclear. CDR1 is SGHVS, CDR2 FQNEAQ, per germline. Between the trimmed V and J ends, which lost 1 base and 0 bases, there was a span of 21 bases. CDR3 length equals 19 residues. This chain's CDR3 is CASSLVLLAVTRANYGYTF. DNA for the CDR3: TGTGCCAGCAGCTTAGTTTTGCTGGCGGTCACACGAGCTAACTATGGCTACACCTTC.

DNA of the CDR3: TGTGCCAGCAGCCAAGGGACTAGCGGGTCGCACAATGAGCAGTTCTTC. It is translated as CASSQGTSGSHNEQFF. The chain employs TRBV7-9 and TRBJ2-1; 12 bases match TRBD2. Germline-derived CDR1 and CDR2 are SEHNR and FQNEAQ (reference sequence). This CDR3 is 16 amino acids long. Trimming cost V 5 bases and J 5 bases; bases outside gene matches: 7.

V and J are TRBV6-1 and TRBJ1-1; 7 bases match TRBD1. The CDR3 is 13 residues long. Germline V lookup: CDR1 MNHNS, CDR2 SASEGT. V dropped 6 bases and J dropped 5; count of bases not matched to a gene: 6. The CDR3 sequence is CASSHRGRTEAFF. In DNA, the CDR3 is TGTGCCAGCAGCCACAGGGGAAGAACTGAAGCTTTCTTT.

The chain links TRBV29-1 to TRBJ1-1, with a possible D match to TRBD1 (5 bases). The CDR3 runs 12 residues. Germline CDR1 SQVTM, CDR2 ANQGSEA. V gave up 7 bases and J gave up 2 bases, with 11 bases separating them. CDR3 coding DNA: TGCAGCGGGACAAAGCCTAACACTGAAGCTTTCTTT. Its protein product is CSGTKPNTEAFF.

CDR3 in DNA: TGTGCCATCAGTGTGGGGACAGGGGGAGTAGAAGGCACCGGGGAGCTGTTTTTT. This codes for CAISVGTGGVEGTGELFF. This chain connects TRBV10-3 to TRBJ2-2, with TRBD1 matching 11 bases. The CDR3 length is 18 residues. The ends lost 4 bases at V and 4 bases at J; junction bases unmatched: 11. Germline CDR1 is ENHRY and CDR2 is SYGVKD.

The rearrangement links TRBV16 to TRBJ1-1, with D uncertain. Trimming stripped 4 bases from V and 7 bases from J, with 7 bases between. The CDR3 contains 11 residues. Germline-derived CDR1 and CDR2 are KGHSY and FQNENV. The CDR3 spells CASSPGYEAFF. DNA for the CDR3: TGTGCCAGCAGCCCCGGGTATGAAGCTTTCTTT.

This chain links TRBV11-3 with TRBJ2-2; TRBD2 might be the D (5 bases). V was clipped by 2 bases and J by 7 bases, with 26 bases between them. This CDR3 spans 19 amino acids. Germline-derived CDR1 and CDR2 are SGHNT and YENEEA. The CDR3 DNA reads TGTGCCAGCAGCTTAACTTATGAGGGTCCCCAGGTACCAGGCGGGGAGCTGTTTTTT. This gives the protein CASSLTYEGPQVPGGELFF.

With regard to this clone: At one of its ends the junction is not consistent with the germline gene, which may arise from a read error. J is TRBJ1-5 and V is TRBV19, with TRBD1 matching 9 bases. Germline assignment: CDR1 LNHDA and CDR2 SQIVND (reference sequence). The CDR3 runs 16 residues. The CDR3 DNA follows: TGTGCCAGTAGTCTAGAACCGGGACAGGGCTATCAGCCCCAGCATTTT. As protein: CASSLEPGQGYQPQHF. Filled out from reference TRBV19 and TRBJ1-5, the complete variable domain reads DGGITQSPKYLFRKEGQNVTLSCEQNLNHDAMYWYRQDPGQGLRLIYYSQIVNDFQKGDIAEGYSVSREKKESFPLTVTSAQKNPTAFYLCASSLEPGQGYQPQHFGDGTRLSIL.

The chain uses TRBV6-5 and TRBJ1-1; the D is unclear. Germline V gene sequence: CDR1 MNHEY, CDR2 SVGAGI. The CDR3 sequence is 11 residues long. The V and J ends lost 6 bases and 8 bases respectively, with 10 bases between them. The CDR3: CASRHSLEAFF. The CDR3 nucleotides are TGTGCCAGCAGACACAGTCTCGAAGCTTTCTTT.

This chain connects TRBV5-1 to TRBJ2-3, with D perhaps matching TRBD2 (5 bases). CDR1 and CDR2 (germline): SGHRS, YFSETQ. The CDR3 length is 13 residues. The V end was cut by 4 bases, the J end by 4 bases, with 10 bases between. CDR3 DNA: TGCGCCAGCAGCCCGGGGTGGGCAGATACGCAGTATTTT. It specifies CASSPGWADTQYF.

The chain employs TRBV5-1 and TRBJ2-5; 9 nucleotides align to TRBD1. The V and J ends lost 3 bases and 4 bases, in that order; junction bases with no gene match: 10. CDR1 is SGHRS and CDR2 is YFSETQ in the germline V gene. The CDR3 runs 16 residues. In DNA, the CDR3 is TGCGCCAGCAGCTCGATACCGGGACAGGGCGTAGAGACCCAGTACTTC. Translating gives CASSSIPGQGVETQYF. Looking up the rest from reference TRBV5-1 and TRBJ2-5 gives the full variable domain: KAGVTQTPRYLIKTRGQQVTLSCSPISGHRSVSWYQQTPGQGLQFLFEYFSETQRNKGNFPGRFSGRQFSNSRSEMNVSTLELGDSALYLCASSSIPGQGVETQYFGPGTRLLVL.

This clone was detected once. The chain recombines TRBV6-1 with TRBJ2-7; the D gene is possibly TRBD1 (6 bases). Between the trimmed V and J ends, which lost 11 bases and 3 bases, there was a span of 17 bases. The CDR3 contains 13 residues. CDR1 is MNHNS, CDR2 SASEGT, per germline. CDR3 residues: CAGGRGGFYEQYF. The CDR3 DNA is TGTGCCGGGGGAAGAGGGGGTTTCTACGAGCAGTACTTC.

The chain links TRBV28 to TRBJ2-5; TRBD1 aligns across 7 bases. The CDR3 is 14 residues long. In germline, CDR1 is MDHEN, CDR2 SYDVKM. V was clipped by 3 bases and J by 5 bases; unmatched bases: 6. The chain's CDR3 is CASSFDRERETQYF. The CDR3 DNA follows: TGTGCCAGCAGTTTCGACAGGGAACGCGAGACCCAGTACTTC.

A single count supports this clone. This chain joins TRBV6-5 and TRBJ1-1; D possibly corresponds to TRBD1 (5 bases). CDR1 MNHEY and CDR2 SVGAGI come from the germline V gene. V gave up 3 bases and J gave up 1 base, with 9 bases separating them. This CDR3 region has 14 residues. The CDR3 DNA is TGTGCCAGCAGTTATATGGGGCGGAACACTGAAGCTTTCTTT. Translated: CASSYMGRNTEAFF.

The chain employs TRBV4-3 and TRBJ2-7; D unclear. With 1 base removed from V and 1 base from J, the gap between germline ends came to 14 bases. This CDR3 has 16 residues. Per the germline V gene, CDR1 is LGHNA and CDR2 is YSLEER. CDR3 bases: TGCGCCAGCAGCCAAGCCTCACAGCCTTTTTCCTACGAGCAGTACTTC. This translates into CASSQASQPFSYEQYF.

The rearrangement joins TRBV4-2 to TRBJ1-1; D uncertain. Trimming removed 0 bases at V and 0 bases at J, with 8 bases between. The CDR3 is made up of 15 amino acids. Germline CDR1 and CDR2: LGHNA and YNFKEQ. CDR3 in amino acids: CASSQDRELNTEAFF. The CDR3 bases are TGTGCCAGCAGCCAAGATCGAGAGCTGAACACTGAAGCTTTCTTT.

The rearrangement uses TRBV11-2 and TRBJ1-1, with 8 bases aligning to TRBD1. Germline trimming cut 5 bases from V and 6 bases from J; bases unmatched to any gene: 2. Germline-derived CDR1 and CDR2 are SGHAT and FQNNGV. The CDR3 covers 12 residues. The CDR3 spells CASSLQGAEAFF. The CDR3 DNA reads as TGTGCCAGCAGCCTACAGGGGGCTGAAGCTTTCTTT.

V is TRBV9 and J is TRBJ2-2, with TRBD2 as a possible D gene (6 bases). There are 13 residues in the CDR3. With 9 bases removed from V and 0 bases from J, the gap between germline ends came to 9 bases. Germline V gene sequence: CDR1 SGDLS, CDR2 YYNGEE. CDR3 DNA: TGTGCCACTCAGCGGGCGAACACCGGGGAGCTGTTTTTT. Residues: CATQRANTGELFF. Full variable domain (missing parts from reference TRBV9 and TRBJ2-2): DSGVTQTPKHLITATGQRVTLRCSPRSGDLSVYWYQQSLDQGLQFLIQYYNGEERAKGNILERFSAQQFPDLHSELNLSSLELGDSALYFCATQRANTGELFFGEGSRLTVL.

The chain carries TRBV7-9 and TRBJ2-3, with D tentatively TRBD2 (5 bases). The CDR3 consists of 15 residues. Trimming cost V 3 bases and J 1 base, with 11 bases left between them. Germline values: CDR1 SEHNR, CDR2 FQNEAQ (reference sequence). CDR3 bases: TGTGCCAGCAGCTTTAGGGCGGGCGGCACAGATACGCAGTATTTT. Amino acid sequence: CASSFRAGGTDTQYF.

The chain recombines TRBV19 with TRBJ2-7; TRBD1 aligns across 7 bases. The CDR3 consists of 13 residues. V gave up 6 bases and J gave up 3 bases; unmatched junction bases: 5. From germline, CDR1 is LNHDA and CDR2 SQIVND (reference sequence). The CDR3 loop is CASSRDRDYEQYF. DNA for the CDR3: TGTGCCAGTAGCCGGGACAGAGACTACGAGCAGTACTTC.